This TCR beta chain was sequenced in a study of cytomegalovirus exposure and HLA in healthy donors. Healthy bone marrow donors made up the donors. Vbeta (60) and Jbeta (13) primers were used in the PCR. Assay used: immunoSEQ multiplex PCR; TCRdb lists only in-frame clones, some missing. The data hold roughly 180,000 clones, with approximately 81% observed a single time. The CDR3 is 15 amino acids. Germline V gene lookup returns CDR1 MNHEY and CDR2 SMNVEV (reference sequence). Trimming removed 5 bases from V and 4 bases from J, with 17 bases in between. What was sequenced was PBMCs. The receptor was isolated from a woman younger than 35 in good health and CMV-seropositive. J is TRBJ1-2 and V is TRBV27; possible D gene TRBD1, 5 bases. The CDR3 DNA follows: TGTGCCAGCAGTATTAGCCCCCAGGGTGGCTATGGCTACACCTTC. It is translated as CASSISPQGGYGYTF.